This entry lists 7 T cell receptor beta chains sequenced from one sample in a study of beta chain features in type 1 diabetes. Expressed TCRB transcripts were sequenced because the entire RNA isolate underwent reverse transcription. Sequencing used immunoSEQ multiplex PCR; TCRdb keeps in-frame clones, though not all of them. The data hold approximately 170,000 clones, with approximately 8.1% observed a single time. Overall study findings and caveats: Across all four CD4+ subsets, people with type 1 diabetes showed modestly shorter TCRB CDR3s.

These TCRs are of unknown antigen specificity. The specimen sequenced was central memory CD4+ T cells from blood. Receptor source: a young man with type 1 diabetes.

The chain has TRBV23-1 and TRBJ2-1, with D possibly matching TRBD1 (5 bases). TRBV23-1 is noted as an ORF with a role that remains uncertain. CDR3 length equals 16 residues. V lost 9 bases to trimming and J lost 1 base, with 19 bases between them. CDR3: CASLVKDNPSYNEQFF. CDR3 nucleotide sequence: TGCGCCAGTTTGGTAAAGGACAATCCTTCCTACAATGAGCAGTTCTTC.

This clone turned up a few times. The chain has TRBV18 and TRBJ2-2; 7 bases line up with TRBD1. The CDR3 loop spans 15 amino acids. From germline, CDR1 is KGHSH and CDR2 LQKENI. J lost 4 bases, V lost 3 bases, and 5 bases had no gene match. CDR3 sequence (DNA): TGTGCCAGCTCACCTACGGGACAGCCCACCGGGGAGCTGTTTTTT. This codes for CASSPTGQPTGELFF.

There are a few counts of this clone. The chain combines TRBV5-4 with TRBJ2-5, with D maybe TRBD1 (5 bases). The CDR3 contains 14 residues. The ends were cut back, 6 bases at V and 5 bases at J, with 17 bases in the middle. CDR1 and CDR2 from the germline V gene are SGHNT and YYREEE (reference sequence). In DNA, the CDR3 is TGTGCCAGCACCCTGCCAGGGATAGGGGAGACCCAGTACTTC. Translation gives CASTLPGIGETQYF.

The CDR3 DNA reads as TGTGCCAGCAGTTTTGAGGGGGTGGCCTATAATTCACCCCTCCACTTT. As protein: CASSFEGVAYNSPLHF. The chain combines TRBV28 with TRBJ1-6; perhaps TRBD1 as D (6 bases). Germline CDR1 and CDR2: MDHEN and SYDVKM. The CDR3 spans 16 residues. The V and J ends lost 3 bases and 2 bases respectively, with 11 bases between them.

In its sample, this clone was seen a few times. The chain recombines TRBV16 with TRBJ2-7; D call uncertain. V lost 6 bases, J lost 6 bases, and 9 bases lay in between. Germline V gene data show CDR1 as KGHSY and CDR2 as FQNENV. This CDR3 region has 11 residues. CDR3 bases: TGTGCCAGCAGTCGACCGGGCGAGCAGTACTTC. Amino acid sequence: CASSRPGEQYF.

This clone was picked up a small number of times. V gene TRBV28 combines with J gene TRBJ2-3, with D maybe TRBD2 (6 bases). Trimming took off 6 bases at V and 2 bases at J, with 15 bases between the two ends. Germline assignment: CDR1 MDHEN and CDR2 SYDVKM. The CDR3 has 15 amino acids. In DNA, the CDR3 is TGTGCCAGCAGGTCGGGGGACCAAGACACAGATACGCAGTATTTT. It codes for CASRSGDQDTDTQYF.

The rearrangement joins TRBV30 to TRBJ1-6; D not certain. The CDR3 extends over 14 amino acids. Deletions cut 2 bases from V and 6 bases from J, with 11 bases between. CDR1 is GTSNPN and CDR2 is SVGIG in the germline V gene (reference sequence). CDR3 region: CAWSFSGGNSPLHF. The CDR3 DNA sequence: TGTGCCTGGAGTTTTTCAGGAGGTAATTCACCCCTCCACTTT.